Each of the 24 T cell receptor beta chains below was sequenced from the same sample in a study of T-cell memory formation after mild COVID-19. TCRdb processed the 5' RACE reads anew with MiXCR; each CDR3 protein has one entry. The table shows around 310,000 distinct CDR3 sequences, with roughly an eighth occurring only once. Specimen: PBMCs or a T cell subset sorted from them (not recorded which). Receptors originate from a man aged 18-30 years who had mild COVID-19 (a few samples of this study predate the infection). Cell type and time point are not known.

This clonotype has at least ten counts. The chain combines TRBV4-1 with TRBJ2-7; D tentatively fits TRBD1 or TRBD2 (5 bases each). V lost 2 bases and J 3 bases, leaving 8 bases between the germline ends. Germline CDR1 is MGHRA and CDR2 is YSYEKL. This CDR3 has 13 amino acids. In DNA, the CDR3 is TGCGCCAGCAGCCAAAGAGGGGACTACGAGCAGTACTTC. Protein product: CASSQRGDYEQYF.

This chain links TRBV7-8 with TRBJ2-1; D remains unclear. Germline V gives CDR1 SGHVS, CDR2 FQNEAQ. Deletions cut 5 bases from V and 7 bases from J, with 12 bases between. The CDR3 consists of 13 residues. This CDR3 reads CASSPPSRNEQFF. For the CDR3, the DNA is TGTGCCAGCAGCCCCCCGTCCAGAAATGAGCAGTTCTTC.

The V and J genes are TRBV20-1 and TRBJ2-5; perhaps TRBD2 as D (6 bases). CDR3 size: 12 residues. Germline assignment: CDR1 DFQATT and CDR2 SNEGSKA (reference sequence). Trimming removed 3 bases at V and 5 bases at J, with 10 bases between. CDR3: CSARSGRETQYF. The DNA of the CDR3 is TGCAGTGCTAGGTCGGGGAGGGAGACCCAGTACTTC.

This clonotype was recorded only once. This chain links TRBV5-1 with TRBJ1-1; 7 positions agree with TRBD1. The CDR3 loop spans 14 amino acids. Germline V gives CDR1 SGHRS, CDR2 YFSETQ. The trim removed 1 base at V and 3 bases at J, leaving 3 bases unmatched. The CDR3 coding sequence is TGCGCCAGCAGCTTGCGACAGGGTCACACTGAAGCTTTCTTT. Encoded protein: CASSLRQGHTEAFF.

V and J are TRBV20-1 and TRBJ2-1; D gene uncertain. The germline V gene has CDR1 DFQATT and CDR2 SNEGSKA (reference sequence). The CDR3 covers 13 residues. V lost 5 bases to trimming and J lost 0 bases, with 8 bases between them. The CDR3 loop reads CSAAISSYNEQFF. The CDR3 DNA follows: TGCAGTGCTGCTATAAGCTCCTACAATGAGCAGTTCTTC.

The chain is built from TRBV7-6 and TRBJ1-1; no reliable D call. Trimming took off 6 bases at V and 5 bases at J, with 13 bases between the two ends. The germline V gene encodes CDR1 SGHVS and CDR2 FNYEAQ. The CDR3 loop spans 13 amino acids. The CDR3 coding sequence is TGTGCCAGCAGTTCCGTAAGTAGAACTGAAGCTTTCTTT. Amino acid sequence: CASSSVSRTEAFF.

This clonotype appeared a few times. This rearrangement joins TRBV12-3 or TRBV12-4 to TRBJ1-2; D ambiguous. Trimming stripped 5 bases from V and 8 bases from J, with 18 bases between. The CDR3 extends over 14 amino acids. The CDR3 DNA reads as TGTGCCAGCAGTCCCGGCCGACGCGGACGAGGCTACACCTTC. This encodes CASSPGRRGRGYTF.

The DNA for the CDR3 is TGTGCCAGCAGCTTAGCCCCTGGGACTAGCGGGGGGTATACGCAGTATTTT. Amino acids: CASSLAPGTSGGYTQYF. V and J are TRBV7-2 and TRBJ2-3; 15 bases are a match to TRBD2. The V segment lost 0 bases and the J segment 7 bases; nucleotides outside the gene matches: 5. This CDR3 comprises 17 residues. The germline gives CDR1 SGHTA, CDR2 FQGNSA.

The chain employs TRBV20-1 and TRBJ2-7; D is perhaps TRBD1 or TRBD2 (5 bases each). Germline assignment: CDR1 DFQATT and CDR2 SNEGSKA (reference sequence). V was clipped by 5 bases and J by 6 bases, with 17 bases between them. This CDR3 spans 13 amino acids. The CDR3 sequence is CSAGGTRVTEQYF. CDR3 coding DNA: TGCAGTGCTGGTGGGACCCGGGTGACCGAGCAGTACTTC.

The table lists this clonotype with a count of one. At one of its ends the junction is not consistent with the germline gene, which may arise from a read error. The chain has TRBV7-8 and TRBJ2-5, with TRBD2 as a possible D gene (6 bases). Germline-derived CDR1 and CDR2 are SGHVS and FQNEAQ. The CDR3 is 16 amino acids. The chain's CDR3 is CASSLAPPDYGETKYF. CDR3 in DNA: TGTGCCAGCAGCTTAGCGCCTCCGGACTATGGAGAGACCAAGTACTTC.

This clonotype has a handful of counts. The chain employs TRBV29-1 and TRBJ2-1; unclear D gene. Germline CDR1 is SQVTM and CDR2 is ANQGSEA. The CDR3 consists of 14 residues. Deletions cut 4 bases from V and 6 bases from J, with 16 bases between. CDR3 protein: CSVGRLLGRNEQFF. The CDR3 DNA is TGCAGCGTTGGACGGTTATTGGGTCGCAATGAGCAGTTCTTC.

The chain uses TRBV20-1 and TRBJ2-3, with a possible D match to TRBD2 (7 bases). Germline V gene sequence: CDR1 DFQATT, CDR2 SNEGSKA (reference sequence). V was pared by 5 bases and J by 1 base, with 19 bases between. The CDR3 is 16 residues long. DNA for the CDR3: TGCAGTGCTCCTGGTTACGGGGGGCCTGGCACAGATACGCAGTATTTT. It is translated as CSAPGYGGPGTDTQYF.

This clonotype occurred a few times. V gene TRBV7-9 combines with J gene TRBJ1-2; TRBD1 matches 8 bases. V trimming: 3 bases; J trimming: 8 bases; junction bases outside the gene matches: 8. This CDR3 has 14 residues. Germline V CDR1 and CDR2: SEHNR, FQNEAQ (reference sequence). In DNA, the CDR3 is TGTGCCAGCAGCTTTACGGCAGGGGGCTACGGCTACACCTTC. As protein: CASSFTAGGYGYTF.

This chain connects TRBV6-2 or TRBV6-3 to TRBJ2-1, with 11 bases that match TRBD2. The CDR3 is 18 amino acids. Germline V gene data show CDR1 as MNHEY and CDR2 as SVGEGT. V shed 7 bases, J shed 0 bases, and the junction held 11 bases outside the gene matches. The CDR3 nucleotides are TGTGCCAGCAAGGATAGTAAACTAGCGGGGGCCTCCTACAATGAGCAGTTCTTC. Its protein is CASKDSKLAGASYNEQFF.

This chain uses TRBV28 with TRBJ1-2; D uncertain. With 2 bases removed from V and 1 base from J, the gap between germline ends came to 8 bases. CDR1 and CDR2 from the germline V gene are MDHEN and SYDVKM. The CDR3 loop spans 14 amino acids. The CDR3 DNA sequence: TGTGCCAGCAGTTTAGGGCAGAGTAACTATGGCTACACCTTC. This gives the protein CASSLGQSNYGYTF.

This clonotype was counted only a few times. J is TRBJ2-5 and V is TRBV20-1, with TRBD1 matching 7 bases. The CDR3 spans 16 residues. Germline lookup yields CDR1 DFQATT and CDR2 SNEGSKA (reference sequence). Trimming at V came to 0 bases and at J to 5 bases, leaving 12 bases not matched to a gene. The CDR3 DNA is TGCAGTGCTAGAGATCTTACAGGGGTACCGTCGGAGACCCAGTACTTC. Its translation: CSARDLTGVPSETQYF.

This clonotype occurred many times. The chain joins TRBV7-2 to TRBJ2-7; D may be TRBD1 (6 bases). The length of the CDR3 is 13 residues. Germline V gene data show CDR1 as SGHTA and CDR2 as FQGNSA. V lost 5 bases and J 8 bases, leaving 16 bases between the germline ends. CDR3 in amino acids: CASSGHTRDKQYF. In DNA form, the CDR3 reads TGTGCCAGCAGCGGCCACACCCGGGACAAGCAGTACTTC. The whole variable domain, filled in from reference TRBV7-2 and TRBJ2-7, reads GAGVSQSPSNKVTEKGKDVELRCDPISGHTALYWYRQSLGQGLEFLIYFQGNSAPDKSGLPSDRFSAERTGGSVSTLTIQRTQQEDSAVYLCASSGHTRDKQYFGPGTRLTVT.

This chain links TRBV7-9 with TRBJ2-2; unclear D gene. V was clipped by 5 bases and J by 5 bases, with 12 bases between them. This CDR3 is built from 14 residues. Germline V lookup: CDR1 SEHNR, CDR2 FQNEAQ (reference sequence). This chain's CDR3 is CASSPVPTTGELFF. CDR3 coding DNA: TGTGCCAGCAGCCCAGTCCCGACAACCGGGGAGCTGTTTTTT.

The gene calls are TRBV18 and TRBJ2-7, with D tentatively TRBD2 (7 bases). CDR1 and CDR2 (germline): KGHSH, LQKENI. This CDR3 is built from 14 residues. The V end was cut by 3 bases, the J end by 3 bases, with 12 bases between. CDR3 amino acids: CASSPSGGSYEQYF. The CDR3 region has the DNA TGTGCCAGCTCACCGTCGGGGGGCAGCTACGAGCAGTACTTC.

This clonotype was seen a few times. This chain joins TRBV7-2 and TRBJ2-7; 11 bases map to TRBD1. The CDR3 has 15 amino acids. V lost 6 bases and J lost 3; bases outside the gene matches: 7. The germline gives CDR1 SGHTA, CDR2 FQGNSA. Here the CDR3 reads CASSRRTGGLYEQYF. The CDR3 DNA reads as TGTGCCAGCAGTCGAAGGACAGGGGGCCTCTACGAGCAGTACTTC.

CDR3 residues: CASSERGGGGNHEQFF. The CDR3 region has the DNA TGTGCCAGCAGTGAACGAGGCGGGGGTGGCAACCATGAGCAGTTCTTC. The chain couples TRBV2 to TRBJ2-1, with TRBD2 identical over 7 bases. V dropped 2 bases and J dropped 8; count of bases not matched to a gene: 12. Germline CDR1 and CDR2: SNHLY and FYNNEI. The CDR3 totals 16 residues.

The chain is built from TRBV3-1 and TRBJ2-3; D remains unclear. Trimming left V 0 bases short and J 1 base short, with 11 bases between. This CDR3 has 16 residues. Germline V CDR1 and CDR2: LGHDT, YNNKEL (reference sequence). The CDR3 sequence is CASSQDQSWGTDTQYF. CDR3 DNA sequence: TGTGCCAGCAGCCAAGATCAAAGTTGGGGCACAGATACGCAGTATTTT.

This clonotype was detected only a few times. In DNA form, the CDR3 reads TGCGCCAGCAGCCGTTACCAGCCTTCAGCGTTGAACACTGAAGCTTTCTTT. Protein sequence: CASSRYQPSALNTEAFF. The gene calls are TRBV4-1 and TRBJ1-1; no definite D call. Germline values: CDR1 MGHRA, CDR2 YSYEKL. V was trimmed by 4 bases and J by 0 bases, leaving 18 bases between them. The CDR3 length is 17 residues.

The chain carries TRBV27 and TRBJ1-4; TRBD1 might be the D (6 bases). Trimming removed 5 bases from V and 0 bases from J, with 10 bases in between. Germline lookup yields CDR1 MNHEY and CDR2 SMNVEV (reference sequence). The CDR3 sequence is 15 residues long. The CDR3 protein is CASSRQVATNEKLFF. CDR3 DNA sequence: TGTGCCAGCAGTAGACAGGTCGCAACTAATGAAAAACTGTTTTTT.